The 25 T cell receptor beta chains reported below all come from one sample, sequenced in a study of OX40 agonist ivuxolimab in advanced cancers. Assay used: immunoSEQ multiplex PCR; TCRdb lists only in-frame clones, some missing. This sample yields tens of thousands of clones, of which about 89% are seen a single time; more than 0.3% belongs to the top ten. Sequencing was performed on CD4+ or CD8+ T cells sorted from blood, taken in a trial of the OX40 agonist ivuxolimab. Receptors were obtained from an adult with an advanced solid tumor such as melanoma, head and neck, liver or kidney cancer.

The chain combines TRBV6-5 with TRBJ2-5; D is unresolved. The germline V gene has CDR1 MNHEY and CDR2 SVGAGI. CDR3 size: 13 residues. The V gene lost 5 bases and the J gene lost 2 bases, with 9 bases spanning the gap. The DNA for the CDR3 is TGTGCCAGCAGTGTTCAGAGACAAGAGACCCAGTACTTC. Translated, it gives CASSVQRQETQYF.

This clone was detected only once. The rearrangement joins TRBV9 to TRBJ1-5; D is ambiguous. The CDR3 is 14 residues long. The V end was cut by 0 bases, the J end by 3 bases, with 7 bases between. Germline V lookup: CDR1 SGDLS, CDR2 YYNGEE. The CDR3 is CASSVAGSNQPQHF. CDR3 bases: TGTGCCAGCAGCGTAGCGGGTTCCAATCAGCCCCAGCATTTT. Looking up the rest from reference TRBV9 and TRBJ1-5 gives the full variable domain: DSGVTQTPKHLITATGQRVTLRCSPRSGDLSVYWYQQSLDQGLQFLIQYYNGEERAKGNILERFSAQQFPDLHSELNLSSLELGDSALYFCASSVAGSNQPQHFGDGTRLSIL.

This chain connects TRBV5-6 to TRBJ1-2; no reliable D call. This CDR3 is 14 amino acids long. With 1 base removed from V and 7 bases from J, the gap between germline ends came to 14 bases. The V gene's germline CDR1 is SGHDT and CDR2 YYEEEE. For the CDR3, the DNA is TGTGCCAGCAGCTTGAATTTGGCCGTGGGTGGCTACACCTTC. It yields the protein CASSLNLAVGGYTF.

The chain carries TRBV4-2 and TRBJ2-7; D uncertain. Trimming pared 0 bases from V and 0 bases from J, leaving 9 bases between. The CDR3 contains 15 residues. In germline, CDR1 is LGHNA, CDR2 YNFKEQ. Written as DNA, the CDR3 is TGTGCCAGCAGCCAAGACTTAGATAGCTCCTACGAGCAGTACTTC. This gives the protein CASSQDLDSSYEQYF.

The V call is TRBV7-9, the J call TRBJ1-5; D uncertain. CDR1 is SEHNR, CDR2 FQNEAQ, per germline (reference sequence). V was trimmed by 3 bases and J by 9 bases, leaving 12 bases between them. The CDR3 length is 13 residues. The CDR3 DNA sequence: TGTGCCAGCAGCTTTGAACAGCCGGTGCCCCAGCATTTT. Its protein product is CASSFEQPVPQHF.

The chain links TRBV19 to TRBJ1-4, with D perhaps matching TRBD1 (5 bases). V lost 8 bases to trimming and J lost 8 bases, with 15 bases between them. CDR3 length equals 13 residues. Looked up from germline, CDR1 is LNHDA and CDR2 is SQIVND (reference sequence). The CDR3 bases are TGTGCCAGTCGAGGGGCCAATGGGGAAAAACTGTTTTTT. Protein sequence: CASRGANGEKLFF.

The chain recombines TRBV5-6 with TRBJ2-2; the match to TRBD1 covers 9 bases. V was clipped by 3 bases and J by 5 bases; unmatched bases: 11. There are 17 residues in the CDR3. Germline assignment: CDR1 SGHDT and CDR2 YYEEEE. The CDR3: CASSSLGQGRRTGELFF. In DNA, the CDR3 is TGTGCCAGCAGCTCTCTGGGACAGGGTAGGCGAACCGGGGAGCTGTTTTTT.

The chain uses TRBV10-1 and TRBJ2-7; D call uncertain. This CDR3 region has 15 residues. Germline V gene data show CDR1 as WNHNN and CDR2 as SYGVQD (reference sequence). Trimming pared 2 bases from V and 2 bases from J, leaving 13 bases between. CDR3 residues: CASSEQAGVAYEQYF. CDR3 sequence (DNA): TGCGCCAGCAGTGAGCAGGCTGGGGTCGCCTACGAGCAGTACTTC.

V usage is TRBV9 and J usage is TRBJ2-5, with D perhaps TRBD1 (5 bases). V lost 4 bases, J lost 5 bases, and 12 bases lay in between. Germline V gene lookup returns CDR1 SGDLS and CDR2 YYNGEE. The CDR3 has 13 residues. CDR3 coding DNA: TGTGCCAGCAGCTCGATCGCAGGGGAGACCCAGTACTTC. This gives the protein CASSSIAGETQYF.

The rearrangement joins TRBV30 to TRBJ1-1; weak D call: TRBD1 (5 bases). The V end was cut by 0 bases, the J end by 3 bases, with 8 bases between. Germline V gene data show CDR1 as GTSNPN and CDR2 as SVGIG (reference sequence). The CDR3 consists of 13 residues. The CDR3 loop reads CAWSVGAYTEAFF. The CDR3 DNA reads TGTGCCTGGAGTGTAGGGGCCTACACTGAAGCTTTCTTT. Combining the CDR3 with reference TRBV30 and TRBJ1-1 gives the whole variable domain SQTIHQWPATLVQPVGSPLSLECTVEGTSNPNLYWYRQAAGRGLQLLFYSVGIGQISSEVPQNLSASRPQDRQFILSSKKLLLSDSGFYLCAWSVGAYTEAFFGQGTRLTVV.

This clone has a single count. V gene TRBV15 combines with J gene TRBJ2-2; D remains ambiguous. This CDR3 is built from 16 residues. Per germline, CDR1 LNHNV and CDR2 YYDKDF (reference sequence). The V gene lost 0 bases and the J gene lost 3 bases, with 11 bases spanning the gap. CDR3 sequence: CATSRDGLTYTGELFF. The DNA for the CDR3 is TGTGCCACCAGCAGAGACGGTCTAACTTACACCGGGGAGCTGTTTTTT.

The V call is TRBV7-9, the J call TRBJ2-3; TRBD2 matches at 13 bases. J lost 3 bases, V lost 4 bases, and 7 bases had no gene match. The length of the CDR3 is 17 residues. The germline CDR1 and CDR2 sequences are SEHNR and FQNEAQ (reference sequence). CDR3 DNA sequence: TGTGCCAGCAGCTCTGGGACTAGCGGGATCTTTACAGATACGCAGTATTTT. It specifies CASSSGTSGIFTDTQYF.

CDR3 in amino acids: CASSLGTGAHVGEKLFF. As DNA, the CDR3 is TGCGCCAGCAGCTTGGGCACAGGGGCGCATGTTGGTGAAAAACTGTTTTTT. V is TRBV5-1 and J is TRBJ1-4; TRBD1 aligns across 7 bases. Per the germline V gene, CDR1 is SGHRS and CDR2 is YFSETQ. The V and J ends lost 0 bases and 7 bases, in that order; junction bases with no gene match: 12. This CDR3 region has 17 residues. Supplemented by reference TRBV5-1 and TRBJ1-4, the full variable domain reads KAGVTQTPRYLIKTRGQQVTLSCSPISGHRSVSWYQQTPGQGLQFLFEYFSETQRNKGNFPGRFSGRQFSNSRSEMNVSTLELGDSALYLCASSLGTGAHVGEKLFFGSGTQLSVL.

This clone was seen once. J is TRBJ1-6 and V is TRBV6-5; D is undetermined. V lost 0 bases and J 8 bases, leaving 11 bases between the germline ends. CDR3 length: 15 residues. Germline CDR1 MNHEY, CDR2 SVGAGI. CDR3 in amino acids: CASSYSRVFDSPLHF. The CDR3 coding sequence is TGTGCCAGCAGTTACTCGAGGGTTTTTGATTCACCCCTCCACTTT.

The V gene is TRBV29-1, the J gene TRBJ2-1; D gene ambiguous. Trimming stripped 0 bases from V and 7 bases from J, with 10 bases between. Looked up from germline, CDR1 is SQVTM and CDR2 is ANQGSEA. The CDR3 sequence is 13 residues long. DNA for the CDR3: TGCAGCGTTGAAGAATCCCAATCAAATGAGCAGTTCTTC. Its translation is CSVEESQSNEQFF.

DNA for the CDR3: TGTGCCAGCAGCTTGGATCCGGGAGGGCACGATGAGCAGTTCTTC. It specifies CASSLDPGGHDEQFF. The chain employs TRBV5-6 and TRBJ2-1; TRBD2 matches at 8 bases. Germline V gives CDR1 SGHDT, CDR2 YYEEEE. The CDR3 extends over 15 amino acids. The V segment lost 0 bases and the J segment 8 bases; nucleotides outside the gene matches: 7. Together with reference TRBV5-6 and TRBJ2-1, the CDR3 gives the full variable domain: DAGVTQSPTHLIKTRGQQVTLRCSPKSGHDTVSWYQQALGQGPQFIFQYYEEEERQRGNFPDRFSGHQFPNYSSELNVNALLLGDSALYLCASSLDPGGHDEQFFGPGTRLTVL.

This clone was observed a single time. CDR3 sequence (DNA): TGTGCCAGCTCACCCCGGGACTGGAACTCTGGGGCCAACGTCCTGACTTTC. Translated: CASSPRDWNSGANVLTF. J is TRBJ2-6 and V is TRBV18; tentatively, D is TRBD2 (6 bases). Trimming took 3 bases from V and 0 from J, leaving 12 bases between them. The V gene's germline CDR1 is KGHSH and CDR2 LQKENI. This CDR3 is 17 amino acids long.

The V and J genes are TRBV11-3 and TRBJ2-3; D might be TRBD2 (5 bases). CDR1 and CDR2 from the germline V gene are SGHNT and YENEEA. The CDR3 has 14 residues. The V gene lost 7 bases and the J gene lost 2 bases, with 13 bases spanning the gap. Here the CDR3 DNA reads TGTGCCAGCACCGTAGAGGGCTCCACAGATACGCAGTATTTT. The encoded protein is CASTVEGSTDTQYF.

The chain uses TRBV6-6 and TRBJ2-7; 8 positions match TRBD1. V lost 5 bases and J lost 3; bases outside the gene matches: 12. This CDR3 has 16 amino acids. Germline CDR1 and CDR2: MNHNY and SVGAGI (reference sequence). The CDR3 spells CASSGPLTGVSYEQYF. As DNA, the CDR3 is TGTGCCAGCAGTGGCCCCCTGACAGGGGTTAGCTACGAGCAGTACTTC.

As regards this clone: The same CDR3 also results from other DNA sequences found in this sample. The chain links TRBV5-1 to TRBJ2-1, with a possible D match to TRBD2 (6 bases). The CDR3 runs to 16 residues. Germline values: CDR1 SGHRS, CDR2 YFSETQ. Trimming left V 4 bases short and J 9 bases short, with 23 bases between. This CDR3 reads CASSLTLAGGPGEQFF. The CDR3 DNA reads TGCGCCAGCAGCCTAACCCTAGCAGGAGGGCCTGGTGAGCAGTTCTTC.

The chain carries TRBV5-3 and TRBJ2-5; D call uncertain. TRBV5-3 is an ORF, and what it does is uncertain. The CDR3 runs 14 residues. Trimming stripped 3 bases from V and 5 bases from J, with 14 bases between. CDR3 residues: CARSCMTGRETQYF. CDR3 nucleotides: TGTGCCAGAAGCTGTATGACTGGCAGGGAGACCCAGTACTTC.

The chain is built from TRBV19 and TRBJ2-2; the D call may be TRBD1 or TRBD2 (5 bases each). CDR3 length equals 16 residues. Per the germline V gene, CDR1 is LNHDA and CDR2 is SQIVND (reference sequence). Trimming shortened V by 7 bases and J by 1 base, and 16 bases separated the two germline ends. CDR3 loop: CASTRPGTVNTGELFF. The CDR3 nucleotides read TGTGCCAGTACCAGACCCGGGACGGTGAACACCGGGGAGCTGTTTTTT. The full variable domain, rest sourced from reference TRBV19 and TRBJ2-2, is DGGITQSPKYLFRKEGQNVTLSCEQNLNHDAMYWYRQDPGQGLRLIYYSQIVNDFQKGDIAEGYSVSREKKESFPLTVTSAQKNPTAFYLCASTRPGTVNTGELFFGEGSRLTVL.

The V call is TRBV9, the J call TRBJ1-5, with 9 bases matching TRBD1. The ends lost 2 bases at V and 4 bases at J; junction bases unmatched: 4. The CDR3 contains 15 residues. Germline lookup yields CDR1 SGDLS and CDR2 YYNGEE. CDR3: CASSVGTGSNQPQHF. The CDR3 DNA sequence: TGTGCCAGCAGCGTGGGGACAGGGAGTAATCAGCCCCAGCATTTT.

The chain combines TRBV19 with TRBJ2-5; 8 nucleotides line up with TRBD2. CDR3 length equals 12 residues. CDR1 is LNHDA and CDR2 is SQIVND in the germline V gene (reference sequence). Trimming took 3 bases from V and 11 from J; bases not matched to a gene: 5. The chain's CDR3 is CASSIYGGEQYF. The CDR3 coding sequence is TGTGCCAGTAGTATTTACGGGGGGGAGCAGTACTTC.

The chain has TRBV9 and TRBJ2-5; maybe TRBD2 (5 bases). The last part of the DNA fits TRBJ2-7 better; the J call may be wrong. Looked up from germline, CDR1 is SGDLS and CDR2 is YYNGEE. The CDR3 runs 14 residues. DNA for the CDR3: TGTGCCAGCAGCTTGGACGGGATTTCCTACGAGCAGTACTTC. It encodes CASSLDGISYEQYF.